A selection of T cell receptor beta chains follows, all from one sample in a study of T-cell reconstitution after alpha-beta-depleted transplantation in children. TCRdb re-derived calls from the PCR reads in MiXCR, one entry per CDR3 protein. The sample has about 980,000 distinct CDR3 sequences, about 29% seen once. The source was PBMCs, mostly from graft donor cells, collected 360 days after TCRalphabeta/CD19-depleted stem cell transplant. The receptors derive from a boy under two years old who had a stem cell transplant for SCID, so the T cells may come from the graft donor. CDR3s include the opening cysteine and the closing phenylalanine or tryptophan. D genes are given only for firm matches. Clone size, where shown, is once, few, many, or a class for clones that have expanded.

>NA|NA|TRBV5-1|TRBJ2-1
TGCGCCAGCAGCTTGGTACAGGGACAATACAATGAGCAGTTCTTC
CASSLVQGQYNEQFF
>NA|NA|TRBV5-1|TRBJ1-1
TGCGCCAGCAGCTTGACACCAGCTGAAGCTTTCTTT
CASSLTPAEAFF
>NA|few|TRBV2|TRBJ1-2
TGTGCCAGTTCGAGGGGTGGCTACACCTTC
CASSRGGYTF
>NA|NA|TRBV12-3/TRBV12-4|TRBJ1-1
TGTGCCAGCAGTTTGGGACGGATGCTTAACACTGAAGCTTTCTTT
CASSLGRMLNTEAFF
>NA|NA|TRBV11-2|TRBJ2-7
TGTGCCAGCACCGTCGGACAGTTGCTTTCCTACGAGCAGTACTTC
CASTVGQLLSYEQYF
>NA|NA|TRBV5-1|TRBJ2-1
TGCGCCAGCAGCATAGACGTTCTCTCCTACAATGAGCAGTTCTTC
CASSIDVLSYNEQFF
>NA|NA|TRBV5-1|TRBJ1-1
TGCGCCAGCAGCTTGGAGGGGGTTGGGAACACTGAAGCTTTCTTT
CASSLEGVGNTEAFF
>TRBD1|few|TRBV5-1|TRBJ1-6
TGCGCCAGCAGGGGACAGGCCCAGGGGGCCCTCCACTTT
CASRGQAQGALHF
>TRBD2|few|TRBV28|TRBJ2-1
TGTGCCAGCAGATCCACGGGGGGCTACAATGAGCAGTTCTTC
CASRSTGGYNEQFF
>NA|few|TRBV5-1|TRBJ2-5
TGCGCCAGCAGGGGTTTGACAGAGACCCAGTACTTC
CASRGLTETQYF
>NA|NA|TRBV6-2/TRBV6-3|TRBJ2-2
TGTGCCAGCAGTTACCAGTCCAAGAGTACCGGGGAGCTGTTTTTT
CASSYQSKSTGELFF
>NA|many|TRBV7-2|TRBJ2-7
TGTGCCAGCAGCTTAGTGGGCAGTTCCTCCTACGAGCAGTACTTC
CASSLVGSSSYEQYF
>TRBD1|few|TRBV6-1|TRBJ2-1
TGTGCCAGCACCCAGGGACAGGGTTACAATGAGCAGTTCTTC
CASTQGQGYNEQFF
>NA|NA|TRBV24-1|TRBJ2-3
TGTGCCACCAGTGATCCCGGGGCAGGCACAGATACGCAGTATTTT
CATSDPGAGTDTQYF
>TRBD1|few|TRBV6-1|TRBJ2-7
TGTGCCACCCTCCGGGACAGCCAAAACTTCGTGCAGTACTTC
CATLRDSQNFVQYF
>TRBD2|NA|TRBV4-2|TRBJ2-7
TGTGCCAGCAGCCAACGGGGGGGCCCCTCCTACGAGCAGTACTTC
CASSQRGGPSYEQYF
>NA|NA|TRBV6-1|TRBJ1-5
TGTGCCAGCAGACCCCAGGGGATTAGCAATCAGCCCCAGCATTTT
CASRPQGISNQPQHF
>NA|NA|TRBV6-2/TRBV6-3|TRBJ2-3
TGTGCCAGCAGCCGTTTGTCCCGGGACCACAGAGATACGCAGTATTTT
CASSRLSRDHRDTQYF
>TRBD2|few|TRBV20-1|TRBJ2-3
TGCAGTGCTAGAGCATCTAGCGGGGCGTACACAGATACGCAGTATTTT
CSARASSGAYTDTQYF
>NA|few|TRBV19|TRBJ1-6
TGTGCCAGTAGTTGGGGGGGAAATTCACCCCTCCACTTT
CASSWGGNSPLHF
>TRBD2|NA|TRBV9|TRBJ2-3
TGTGCCAGCAGCCAACTAGCGTTTCCCCTCGGTACGCAGTATTTT
CASSQLAFPLGTQYF
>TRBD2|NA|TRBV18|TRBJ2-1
TGTGCCAGCTCTCCCTTAAATCGACTAGCAGGTCTAGATTCCAATGAGCAGTTCTTC
CASSPLNRLAGLDSNEQFF
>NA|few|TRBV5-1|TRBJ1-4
TGCGCCAGCAGCTTATCGACTCGGACCGCAACTAATGAAAAACTGTTTTTT
CASSLSTRTATNEKLFF
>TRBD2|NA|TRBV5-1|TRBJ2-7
TGCGCCAGCAGCCTACGGACTAGCGGGGTTACCTACGAGCAGTACTTC
CASSLRTSGVTYEQYF
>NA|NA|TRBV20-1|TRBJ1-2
TGCAGTGCTACGCCAGGGACTAACTATGGCTACACCTTC
CSATPGTNYGYTF
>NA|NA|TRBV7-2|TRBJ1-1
TGTGCCAGCAGTCGCCGGGCAGGCTCGAACACTGAAGCTTTCTTT
CASSRRAGSNTEAFF
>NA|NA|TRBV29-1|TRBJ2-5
TGCAGCGTTGACCGCCTTGGGACCCAGTACTTC
CSVDRLGTQYF
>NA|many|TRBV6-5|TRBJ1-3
TGTGCCAGCAGTTACGGGGGCTCTGGAAACACCATATATTTT
CASSYGGSGNTIYF
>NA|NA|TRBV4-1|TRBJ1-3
TGCGCCAGCAGCCAAGAACTGGCTCAACTCCTCTCTGGAAACACCATATATTTT
CASSQELAQLLSGNTIYF
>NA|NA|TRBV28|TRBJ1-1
TGTGCCAGCAGTTATTTCATGAACACTGAAGCTTTCTTT
CASSYFMNTEAFF
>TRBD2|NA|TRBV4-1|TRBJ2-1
TGCGCCAGCAGCCTGCGGCCAGGACTAGCGGGGGATAATGAGCAGTTCTTC
CASSLRPGLAGDNEQFF
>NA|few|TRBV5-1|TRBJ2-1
TGCGCCAGCAGCTTGGCCGTAGGGTTTGGTGAGCAGTTCTTC
CASSLAVGFGEQFF
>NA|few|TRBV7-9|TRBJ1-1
TGTGCCAGCAGCTTAGCCGTGACTGAAGCTTTCTTT
CASSLAVTEAFF
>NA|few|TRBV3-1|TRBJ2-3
TGTGCCAGCAGCCATCGGGCAGATACGCAGTATTTT
CASSHRADTQYF
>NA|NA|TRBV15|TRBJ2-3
TGTGCCACCAGCAGAGGCGGGACCTACACCACAGATACGCAGTATTTT
CATSRGGTYTTDTQYF
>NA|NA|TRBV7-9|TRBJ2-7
TGTGCCAGCAGCAACTCTGGGGCGCCGGTCTACGAGCAGTACTTC
CASSNSGAPVYEQYF
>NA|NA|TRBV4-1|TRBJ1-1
TGCGCCAGCAGCCAAGAGGCCAAAAACGGGGGGCTGAACACTGAAGCTTTCTTT
CASSQEAKNGGLNTEAFF
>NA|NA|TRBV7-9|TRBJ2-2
TGTGCCAGCAGCTTAGACTACTCGAACACCGGGGAGCTGTTTTTT
CASSLDYSNTGELFF
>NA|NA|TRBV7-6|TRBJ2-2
TGTGCCAGCAGCCCAGGGGTTGACACCGGGGAGCTGTTTTTT
CASSPGVDTGELFF
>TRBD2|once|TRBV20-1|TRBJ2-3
TGCAGTGCTGAGAGCGGGGCCCCTAGCACAGATACGCAGTATTTT
CSAESGAPSTDTQYF
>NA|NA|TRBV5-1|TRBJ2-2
TGCGCCAGCAGCTTGAAAGGGACACTGAACACCGGGGAGCTGTTTTTT
CASSLKGTLNTGELFF
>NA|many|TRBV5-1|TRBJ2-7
TGCGCCAGCAGCTTGGACGTCCGTTGGCAGACCTACGAGCAGTACTTC
CASSLDVRWQTYEQYF
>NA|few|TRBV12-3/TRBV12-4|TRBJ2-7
TGTGCCAGCAGTCTCCCTCCCACCTACGAGCAGTACTTC
CASSLPPTYEQYF
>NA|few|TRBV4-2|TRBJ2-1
TGTGCCAGCAGCCAAGATGGGGGACTAAGGGGGAACAATGAGCAGTTCTTC
CASSQDGGLRGNNEQFF
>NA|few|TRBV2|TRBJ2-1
TGTGCCAGCCACAGGGACTTAATCTCCTACAATGAGCAGTTCTTC
CASHRDLISYNEQFF
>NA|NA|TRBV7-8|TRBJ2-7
TGTGCCAGCAGCCCCGGGATGGTCTACGAGCAGTACTTC
CASSPGMVYEQYF
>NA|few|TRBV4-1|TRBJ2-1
TGCGCCAGCAGCCAAGTGGGGAACAATGAGCAGTTCTTC
CASSQVGNNEQFF
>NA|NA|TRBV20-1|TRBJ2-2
TGCAGTGCAATGTCAGGGGAGACGGGGGAGCTGTTTTTT
CSAMSGETGELFF
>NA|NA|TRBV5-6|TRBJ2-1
TGTGCCAGCAGCCCGTGGGTGTCCGGGGCTGAGCAGTTCTTC
CASSPWVSGAEQFF
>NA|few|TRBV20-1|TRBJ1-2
TGCAGTGCCGATCAGGGGTTGGGAAACTATGGCTACACCTTC
CSADQGLGNYGYTF
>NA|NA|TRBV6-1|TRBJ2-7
TGTGCCAGCGGTAGGGGGGGGGAGCAGTACTTC
CASGRGGEQYF
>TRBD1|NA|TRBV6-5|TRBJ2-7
TGTGCCAGCAGTTGGGGACAGGGAGGTTTAGACGAGCAGTACTTC
CASSWGQGGLDEQYF